This paragraph reports one TCR beta chain. The target of this receptor is not known. Per-base qualities were not stored, and no clone one base away is much larger. The collaborating institutions used their own protocols to collect whole blood in K2EDTA tubes. For TCRbeta analysis, collaborators shipped samples as frozen whole blood, isolated PBMCs, or DNA extracted from either of those sample types. This sample was taken from a study of blood T cell repertoires in COVID-19 (dated by TCRdb to about 2020). Regarding the study in general: Samples from collaborators originated in the United States, Italy and Spain and spanned both the acute and convalescent phases of COVID-19. The repertoires were released in a freely available public database intended as a resource for research on the immune response to SARS-CoV-2. The samples were drawn from two sources: the first 160 participants of the ongoing ImmuneRACE study, and 1,000 to 1,500 subjects contributed by 6 global collaborators. The sample metadata nearly always contained a de-identified subject ID, COVID-19 status, age in years and sex. Deeply sampled blood TCRbeta repertoires from subjects exposed to, actively infected with, or recovered from COVID-19 were included in the dataset. The material from the prospective study consisted of cDNA or gDNA derived from T cells, B-cell-depleted T cells, or PBMCs. HLA class I and class II types, where available, came from metadata supplied by the sample provider rather than from assay-based typing.

Study-wide findings and limitations: The quantity of clinical and demographic metadata differed by source and by participant and was supplied without curation.

TCRbeta CDR3 regions were amplified from genomic DNA using the immunoSEQ Assay, a bias-controlled multiplex PCR. As for the authors' bioinformatics: The number of nucleated cells in each sample was estimated from the amplification of reference gene primers within the assay. Sequence reads were collapsed and filtered to measure the absolute abundance of every unique TCRbeta CDR3 rearrangement. For each sample, productive Simpson clonality was calculated by taking the square root of Simpson's diversity index across productive rearrangements. TCRdb holds this immuneACCESS table with in-frame rearrangements only. Some clones are missing; in checked studies, unresolved V genes explain under half, and the rest has no known cause. V, J and clone size are taken as reported in that table, and D and trimming were inferred from the DNA itself. The table for this sample lists more than 110,000 clones; around 80% of them were counted only once. The ten largest clones take up about 9.3% of the sample.

The specimen was peripheral blood. The clonotype originates from a woman older than 75 in a cohort sampled during active or convalescent COVID-19.

The DNA reads TGCGCCAGCAGCCCAGGGGGCGCGGGGGCTCAGCCCCAGCATTTT. Protein translation: CASSPGGAGAQPQHF. The V and J genes are TRBV4-1 and TRBJ1-5, and 8 bases in between align with TRBD1. Relative to germline, V is missing 4 bases and J is missing 6 bases, with 8 bases of the junction outside any gene match. Measured from the cysteine to the phenylalanine, the CDR3 is 15 residues long. Only the CDR3 part of the read is kept: 45 bases, read in frame from the first base. Looking up the germline V gene yields CDR1 MGHRA and CDR2 YSYEKL.